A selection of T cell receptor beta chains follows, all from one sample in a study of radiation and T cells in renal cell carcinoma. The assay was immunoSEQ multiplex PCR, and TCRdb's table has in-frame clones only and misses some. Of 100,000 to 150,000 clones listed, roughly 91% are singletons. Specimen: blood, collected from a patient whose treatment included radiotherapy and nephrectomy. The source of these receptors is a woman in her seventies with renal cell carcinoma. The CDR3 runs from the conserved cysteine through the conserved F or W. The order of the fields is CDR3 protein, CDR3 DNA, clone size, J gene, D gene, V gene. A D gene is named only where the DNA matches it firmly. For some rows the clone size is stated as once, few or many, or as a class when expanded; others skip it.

CDR3: CASSVASENQPQHF; DNA: TGTGCCAGCAGCGTAGCTTCGGAGAATCAGCCCCAGCATTTT; size: few; J: TRBJ1-5; D: NA; V: TRBV9
CDR3: CAWSARGQMNTEAFF; DNA: TGTGCCTGGAGCGCCAGGGGACAGATGAACACTGAAGCTTTCTTT; size: NA; J: TRBJ1-1; D: TRBD1; V: TRBV30
CDR3: CSVVRQGQETQYF; DNA: TGCAGCGTTGTCCGACAGGGTCAAGAGACCCAGTACTTC; size: NA; J: TRBJ2-5; D: TRBD1; V: TRBV29-1
CDR3: CASSLVQGDGYTF; DNA: TGCGCCAGCAGCTTGGTCCAGGGTGATGGCTACACCTTC; size: NA; J: TRBJ1-2; D: NA; V: TRBV5-1
CDR3: CASSPGLAGGLTNEQFF; DNA: TGTGCCAGCAGCCCGGGACTAGCGGGGGGCCTAACCAATGAGCAGTTCTTC; size: NA; J: TRBJ2-1; D: TRBD2; V: TRBV4-2
CDR3: CASSSRATISSYNSPLHF; DNA: TGTGCCAGCAGTTCCCGAGCCACAATAAGCTCCTATAATTCACCCCTCCACTTT; size: NA; J: TRBJ1-6; D: NA; V: TRBV7-2
CDR3: CASSIVPDLRGTNAFF; DNA: TGTGCCAGTAGTATAGTCCCGGACCTAAGGGGAACGAACGCTTTCTTT; size: NA; J: TRBJ1-1; D: NA; V: TRBV19
CDR3: CASSPKRSVNSPLHF; DNA: TGTGCCAGCAGTCCTAAACGGTCGGTAAATTCACCCCTCCACTTT; size: NA; J: TRBJ1-6; D: NA; V: TRBV9
CDR3: CASSARQNTEAFF; DNA: TGTGCCAGCAGCGCCAGACAGAACACTGAAGCTTTCTTT; size: NA; J: TRBJ1-1; D: NA; V: TRBV7-3
CDR3: CASSAGTPGSYEQYF; DNA: TGCGCCAGCAGCGCCGGGACCCCTGGCTCCTACGAGCAGTACTTC; size: NA; J: TRBJ2-7; D: NA; V: TRBV5-1
CDR3: CASSQEPPDRDNEQFF; DNA: TGCGCCAGCAGCCAAGAGCCCCCCGACAGGGACAATGAGCAGTTCTTC; size: NA; J: TRBJ2-1; D: TRBD1; V: TRBV4-1
CDR3: CASSQYRDYEQYF; DNA: TGCGCCAGCAGCCAATACAGGGACTACGAGCAGTACTTC; size: NA; J: TRBJ2-7; D: NA; V: TRBV4-3
CDR3: CASSTFGGLDYGYTF; DNA: TGTGCCAGCAGTACCTTTGGAGGGTTGGACTATGGCTACACCTTC; size: NA; J: TRBJ1-2; D: NA; V: TRBV6-5
CDR3: CASSQLQGPTNYGYTF; DNA: TGTGCCAGCAGCCAATTACAGGGCCCTACTAACTATGGCTACACCTTC; size: NA; J: TRBJ1-2; D: NA; V: TRBV4-2
CDR3: CAWSSDAEGGYTF; DNA: TGTGCCTGGAGTTCCGACGCCGAGGGTGGCTACACCTTC; size: NA; J: TRBJ1-2; D: NA; V: TRBV30
CDR3: CASSQPQGRGGYTF; DNA: TGTGCCAGCAGTCAACCACAGGGACGAGGCGGCTACACCTTC; size: NA; J: TRBJ1-2; D: NA; V: TRBV6-6
CDR3: CASRRDRVGSGYTF; DNA: TGTGCCAGTAGACGGGACAGGGTTGGGAGTGGCTACACCTTC; size: NA; J: TRBJ1-2; D: TRBD1; V: TRBV19
CDR3: CASSPRPERDTQYF; DNA: TGTGCCAGCAGCCCCCGACCTGAGCGAGATACGCAGTATTTT; size: NA; J: TRBJ2-3; D: NA; V: TRBV7-9
CDR3: CASSEGKLDRTGYGYTF; DNA: TGTGCCAGCAGTGAAGGGAAATTGGACAGGACTGGCTATGGCTACACCTTC; size: NA; J: TRBJ1-2; D: TRBD1; V: TRBV2
CDR3: CASSVTSGGPPTDTQYF; DNA: TGTGCCAGCAGTGTGACTAGCGGGGGGCCTCCCACAGATACGCAGTATTTT; size: NA; J: TRBJ2-3; D: TRBD2; V: TRBV6-1
CDR3: CASSHTEADTQYF; DNA: TGCGCCAGCAGCCACACGGAAGCAGATACGCAGTATTTT; size: NA; J: TRBJ2-3; D: NA; V: TRBV4-3
CDR3: CANRDMRTEAFF; DNA: TGTGCCAACCGGGACATGAGGACTGAAGCTTTCTTT; size: few; J: TRBJ1-1; D: NA; V: TRBV2
CDR3: CASSLEPVGNTIYF; DNA: TGCGCCAGCAGCTTGGAACCGGTTGGAAACACCATATATTTT; size: NA; J: TRBJ1-3; D: NA; V: TRBV5-1
CDR3: CASSFRRVEDTQYF; DNA: TGTGCCAGCAGTTTCCGACGGGTGGAAGATACGCAGTATTTT; size: NA; J: TRBJ2-3; D: NA; V: TRBV27
CDR3: CASSQGGVGDTEAFF; DNA: TGCGCCAGCAGCCAAGGGGGGGTAGGGGACACTGAAGCTTTCTTT; size: NA; J: TRBJ1-1; D: NA; V: TRBV4-3
CDR3: CASSPVEGTGYNQPQHF; DNA: TGTGCCAGCAGCCCCGTCGAGGGGACAGGCTACAATCAGCCCCAGCATTTT; size: NA; J: TRBJ1-5; D: TRBD1; V: TRBV7-9
CDR3: CASSFKMANTGELFF; DNA: TGTGCCAGCAGCTTTAAAATGGCGAACACCGGGGAGCTGTTTTTT; size: NA; J: TRBJ2-2; D: NA; V: TRBV5-8
CDR3: CASSYSTGGGYGYTF; DNA: TGTGCCAGCAGTTACTCGACGGGGGGAGGCTATGGCTACACCTTC; size: NA; J: TRBJ1-2; D: NA; V: TRBV6-5
CDR3: CASSLAAGRRQDYGYTF; DNA: TGTGCCAGCAGCTTAGCGGCAGGGCGAAGGCAAGACTATGGCTACACCTTC; size: NA; J: TRBJ1-2; D: NA; V: TRBV7-6
CDR3: CASSLAEATDTQYF; DNA: TGTGCCAGCAGCTTAGCGGAGGCCACAGATACGCAGTATTTT; size: once; J: TRBJ2-3; D: NA; V: TRBV7-8
CDR3: CAWSGAGGNGYTF; DNA: TGTGCCTGGAGTGGGGCAGGGGGGAATGGCTACACCTTC; size: NA; J: TRBJ1-2; D: TRBD1; V: TRBV30
CDR3: CASSLAGELNQPQHF; DNA: TGCGCCAGCAGCTTGGCAGGAGAACTGAATCAGCCCCAGCATTTT; size: NA; J: TRBJ1-5; D: NA; V: TRBV5-1
CDR3: CASSQNPGQSNTEAFF; DNA: TGCGCCAGCAGCCAAAACCCCGGACAGTCGAACACTGAAGCTTTCTTT; size: NA; J: TRBJ1-1; D: NA; V: TRBV4-3
CDR3: CASSISGGATDEQFF; DNA: TGTGCCAGTAGTATTAGCGGGGGGGCTACGGATGAGCAGTTCTTC; size: NA; J: TRBJ2-1; D: TRBD2; V: TRBV19
CDR3: CASSFGGPYSNQPQHF; DNA: TGTGCCAGCAGTTTCGGGGGCCCCTATAGCAATCAGCCCCAGCATTTT; size: NA; J: TRBJ1-5; D: NA; V: TRBV27
CDR3: CAVGRTSLGDTQYF; DNA: TGTGCCGTCGGGAGGACCTCCCTGGGAGATACGCAGTATTTT; size: few; J: TRBJ2-3; D: TRBD2; V: TRBV27
CDR3: CASRMQGVSFEKLFF; DNA: TGTGCCAGCCGGATGCAGGGGGTCTCTTTTGAAAAACTGTTTTTT; size: NA; J: TRBJ1-4; D: TRBD1; V: TRBV2
CDR3: CSALRADTQYF; DNA: TGCAGTGCCCTGAGAGCAGATACGCAGTATTTT; size: NA; J: TRBJ2-3; D: NA; V: TRBV20-1
CDR3: CASESRGLMNTEAFF; DNA: TGTGCCAGCGAAAGTCGCGGTTTAATGAACACTGAAGCTTTCTTT; size: once; J: TRBJ1-1; D: NA; V: TRBV2
CDR3: CSGAGTERDEQFF; DNA: TGCAGCGGCGCCGGGACTGAGAGGGATGAGCAGTTCTTC; size: NA; J: TRBJ2-1; D: NA; V: TRBV29-1
CDR3: CASSEKIDRGNQPQHF; DNA: TGTGCCAGCAGTGAGAAGATTGACAGGGGCAATCAGCCCCAGCATTTT; size: NA; J: TRBJ1-5; D: TRBD1; V: TRBV27